The sequence of this T cell receptor beta chain was determined in a study of cytomegalovirus exposure and HLA in healthy donors. Study-wide results and limits: Many donors shared some public TCRs, even though most TCR sequences were rare.

CDR3 size: 10 residues. Germline CDR1 is SQVTM and CDR2 is ANQGSEA. V was trimmed by 6 bases and J by 10 bases, leaving 12 bases between them. A note on this clone: Its antigen is as yet unknown.

Profiled with immunoSEQ multiplex PCR; TCRdb holds only in-frame clones, not every one. This table has over 200,000 clones, 75% to 90% appearing once. The origin of this receptor is a woman between 18 and 30 years old in good health and CMV-seronegative. The chain has TRBV29-1 and TRBJ1-1; D may be TRBD1 (5 bases). Source material: PBMCs. Here the CDR3 DNA reads TGCAGCGTGGACATTTTCGGAGCTTTCTTT. Its protein product is CSVDIFGAFF. The whole variable domain, filled in from reference TRBV29-1 and TRBJ1-1, reads SAVISQKPSRDICQRGTSLTIQCQVDSQVTMMFWYRQQPGQSLTLIATANQGSEATYESGFVIDKFPISRPNLTFSTLTVSNMSPEDSSIYLCSVDIFGAFFGQGTRLTVV.